This TCR beta chain is from a study of T cell responses to AZD1222 COVID-19 vaccine. Study as a whole: Second-dose recipients at about 4 or about 12 weeks were treated as one pooled group.

Turning to this clone: Antigen specificity is unknown.

Study-wide findings and caveats: In a largely white British group with more females than males, clonal diversity was possibly underestimated. Regions left unmutated in variants are reportedly the target of nearly half of spike-specific TCRs. Repertoire sampling was restricted to post-peak T cell response timepoints.

The germline V gene has CDR1 SGHNT and CDR2 YYREEE (reference sequence). The CDR3 extends over 15 amino acids. The junction had 6 bases not matched to a gene; V was cut back by 1 base and J by 3 bases. Only in-frame clones appear in the TCRdb table, and some are missing; sequencing was by immunoSEQ multiplex PCR. Of about 140,000 clones listed, just under 95% are singletons. The source material was peripheral blood, sampled on day 0 of AZD1222 vaccination. This chain links TRBV5-4 with TRBJ2-7; TRBD1 matches 8 bases. The TCR originated in an adult in good health. CDR3 DNA sequence: TGTGCCAGCAGCTTGCCGGGACAGGAGTTCTACGAGCAGTACTTC. The encoded protein is CASSLPGQEFYEQYF.